This T cell receptor beta chain stems from a study of blood T cells in healthy people across ages. This clonotype was seen at least ten times. This CDR3 has 16 amino acids. V lost 4 bases and J lost 1; bases outside the gene matches: 7. Germline CDR1 reads SQVTM; CDR2 reads ANQGSEA. A second 7 to 11 cycle PCR used barcoded and J-beta primers. TCRdb used MiXCR to reprocess the 5' RACE reads, holding one entry per CDR3 protein. Altogether 600,000 to 800,000 distinct CDR3 sequences are present, more than 45% being singletons, with the ten largest covering about 13%. J is TRBJ2-4 and V is TRBV29-1; 10 bases agree with TRBD2. This TCR derives from an elderly woman in good health. Sequenced input: blood. This CDR3 is CSVGASGRGAKNIQYF. DNA of the CDR3: TGCAGCGTTGGGGCTAGCGGGAGAGGGGCCAAAAACATTCAGTACTTC.